This T cell receptor (beta chain) was observed in a study of shared clonotypes between healthy human individuals. Study overall: A few men and two women, aged 18 to 49, were donors. Findings of the study overall: The authors expected sequencing depth to affect clonotype sharing among donors. Exclusively blood specimens were collected; tissue repertoires likely differ.

Selected positively for CCR7 and CD45RO-negative, naive CD8 cells excluded terminally differentiated effector memory CD45RA+ cells. As for this clone: Its cognate antigen is unknown. The sample carries other DNA sequences with the same CDR3.

The method was immunoSEQ multiplex PCR; TCRdb's version includes in-frame clones alone and lacks a portion of them. The table lists around 2,000,000 clones, roughly 95% of them singletons, with 0.9% to 1.5% in the top ten. The V gene's germline CDR1 is SGHNT and CDR2 YYREEE (reference sequence). This CDR3 has 13 residues. V shed 4 bases and J 2 bases; nucleotides not matched to a gene: 3. The chain carries TRBV5-4 and TRBJ2-7; TRBD2 matches at 7 bases. The clonotype comes from a young man in good health. Source material: naive CD8+ T cells sorted from blood. The DNA of the CDR3 is TGTGCCAGCAGCCTGGGAGGGCCCTACGAGCAGTACTTC. It codes for CASSLGGPYEQYF.